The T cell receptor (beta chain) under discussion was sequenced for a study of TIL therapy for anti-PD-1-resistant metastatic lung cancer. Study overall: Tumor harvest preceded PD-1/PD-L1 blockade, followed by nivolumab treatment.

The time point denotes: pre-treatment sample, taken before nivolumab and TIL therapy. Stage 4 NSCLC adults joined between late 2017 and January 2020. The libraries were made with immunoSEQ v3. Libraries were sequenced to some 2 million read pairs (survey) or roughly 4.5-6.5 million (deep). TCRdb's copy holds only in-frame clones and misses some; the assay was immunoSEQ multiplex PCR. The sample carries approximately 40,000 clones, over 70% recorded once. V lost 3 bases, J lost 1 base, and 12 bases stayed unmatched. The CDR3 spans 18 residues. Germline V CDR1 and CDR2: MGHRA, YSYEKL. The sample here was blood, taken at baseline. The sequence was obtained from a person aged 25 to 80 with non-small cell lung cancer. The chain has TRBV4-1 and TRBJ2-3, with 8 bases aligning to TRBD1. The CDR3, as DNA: TGCGCCAGCAGCCACCCCCCCTCCGGGACAGGCCGCACAGATACGCAGTATTTT. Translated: CASSHPPSGTGRTDTQYF.